The present TCR beta chain was sequenced within a study of tumor-infiltrating lymphocytes in oesophageal squamous cell carcinoma. The V end was cut by 0 bases, the J end by 3 bases, with 19 bases between. The CDR3 totals 18 residues. Per germline, CDR1 SGHAT and CDR2 FQNNGV. MiXCR was run by TCRdb on the PCR reads, yielding one entry per CDR3 protein. The data show over 10,000 distinct CDR3 sequences, roughly 51% seen once. The chain employs TRBV11-2 and TRBJ2-3; D may be TRBD2 (5 bases). The sequenced sample was blood. This TCR derives from a female donor with esophageal squamous cell carcinoma. For the CDR3, the DNA is TGTGCCAGCAGCTTAGATCGAATCCAAAGAGGGTGGACAGATACGCAGTATTTT. Translation gives CASSLDRIQRGWTDTQYF. The whole variable domain, remainder taken from reference TRBV11-2 and TRBJ2-3, is EAGVAQSPRYKIIEKRQSVAFWCNPISGHATLYWYQQILGQGPKLLIQFQNNGVVDDSQLPKDRFSAERLKGVDSTLKIQPAKLEDSAVYLCASSLDRIQRGWTDTQYFGPGTRLTVL.